The sequence of this T cell receptor (beta chain) was determined in a study of blood T cells in healthy people across ages. General observations from the study: Total diversity from one million sequenced T cells was likely underestimated.

Of note for this clonotype: Its cognate antigen is unknown. One junction end does not reproduce the germline sequence, and a read error may be involved.

Next came a second PCR, run for roughly 6 to 11 cycles, which used a sample-barcoded 5' primer along with a J-beta primer mix. Every cDNA was tagged by a template-switch adaptor with 12 random nucleotides. Every sample returned 3 million or more CDR3-containing paired-end reads. TCRdb itself ran the 5' RACE reads through MiXCR, one entry per CDR3 protein. Of about a million distinct CDR3 sequences listed, about 53% were seen once; the top ten hold about 20%. CDR3 length: 13 residues. Around 10 milliliters of peripheral blood were drawn from each donor. The receptor's source is an older woman in good health. The specimen sequenced was blood. The chain is built from TRBV12-3 or TRBV12-4 and TRBJ2-5; 7 positions match TRBD1. CDR3 region: CACSSGGRETQYF. The DNA for the CDR3 is TGTGCCTGCAGTTCAGGGGGACGAGAGACCCAGTACTTC.